A single sample is the source of the 25 T cell receptor beta chains below, sequenced in a study of T cell responses to AZD1222 COVID-19 vaccine. The method was immunoSEQ multiplex PCR; TCRdb's version includes in-frame clones alone and lacks a portion of them. Among tens of thousands of clones, around nine tenths were seen once, and the ten largest hold 6% to 7.5%. The sample consisted of peripheral blood, taken 28 days after the second AZD1222 dose. The receptors shown here come from an adult who received the AZD1222 COVID-19 vaccine.

This chain joins TRBV6-5 and TRBJ2-2; TRBD2 might be the D (5 bases). Germline-derived CDR1 and CDR2 are MNHEY and SVGAGI. V was shortened by 2 bases and J by 6 bases, with 7 bases between the two germline ends. This CDR3 is 13 amino acids long. As DNA, the CDR3 is TGTGCCAGCAGTTACGGACTCGCCGGGGAGCTGTTTTTT. It codes for CASSYGLAGELFF.

The rearrangement joins TRBV14 to TRBJ2-7, with D uncertain. The CDR3 is 14 amino acids. Trimming stripped 0 bases from V and 7 bases from J, with 13 bases between. Germline CDR1 is SGHDN and CDR2 is FVKESK. In DNA, the CDR3 is TGTGCCAGCAGCCAAGATCTACTATCACCTGAGCAGTACTTC. Encoded protein: CASSQDLLSPEQYF.

The V gene is TRBV18, the J gene TRBJ1-2; 8 nucleotides line up with TRBD1. The germline CDR1 and CDR2 sequences are KGHSH and LQKENI. J lost 6 bases, V lost 3 bases, and 12 bases had no gene match. This CDR3 is 16 amino acids long. The CDR3 sequence is CASSPSRQGARDGYTF. CDR3 DNA sequence: TGTGCCAGCTCACCGAGTCGCCAGGGGGCGCGAGATGGCTACACCTTC.

The chain uses TRBV6-4 and TRBJ1-2; weak D call: TRBD1 (5 bases). CDR3 length equals 11 residues. V was cut by 8 bases and J by 5 bases, with 9 bases left in between. The germline CDR1 and CDR2 sequences are MRHNA and SNTAGT. For the CDR3, the DNA is TGTGCCAGCGGGGGTCGGTATGGCTACACCTTC. Translating gives CASGGRYGYTF.

As concerns this clone: One end of the junction varies from germline; a read error may be responsible. This sequence joins TRBV11-2 and TRBJ2-1, with 10 bases lining up with TRBD1. CDR3 size: 14 residues. Germline V gene sequence: CDR1 SGHAT, CDR2 FQNNGV. CDR3 sequence: CANSLELDRGEQFF. As DNA, the CDR3 is TGTGCCAACAGCTTAGAACTGGACAGGGGGGAGCAGTTCTTC.

The sample holds a few counts of this clone. This chain connects TRBV10-3 to TRBJ1-4; perhaps TRBD1 as D (5 bases). The CDR3 consists of 14 residues. CDR1 is ENHRY, CDR2 SYGVKD, per germline. The V and J ends lost 5 bases and 5 bases respectively, with 12 bases between them. The CDR3 DNA reads as TGTGCCATCAGTCGGGACGGGGAGAATGAAAAACTGTTTTTT. Protein sequence: CAISRDGENEKLFF.

This chain joins TRBV10-3 and TRBJ2-5, with TRBD1 identical over 9 bases. V was clipped by 2 bases and J by 5 bases; unmatched bases: 9. The CDR3 totals 16 residues. Germline V gene data show CDR1 as ENHRY and CDR2 as SYGVKD. The CDR3 nucleotides read TGTGCCATCAGTGAGCCGGGACAGGGTATGGAGGAGACCCAGTACTTC. Its translation is CAISEPGQGMEETQYF.

The gene calls are TRBV4-2 and TRBJ2-2; 12 bases match TRBD2. This CDR3 has 20 residues. CDR1 LGHNA and CDR2 YNFKEQ come from the germline V gene. Trimming took 1 base from V and 5 from J; bases not matched to a gene: 14. CDR3 sequence: CASSQGPLAGGYPGTGELFF. Written as DNA, the CDR3 is TGTGCCAGCAGCCAAGGGCCACTAGCGGGAGGCTACCCGGGGACCGGGGAGCTGTTTTTT.

This clone was seen a single time. This chain links TRBV27 with TRBJ2-3; no firm D call. Germline loops: CDR1 MNHEY, CDR2 SMNVEV (reference sequence). CDR3 length equals 12 residues. Trimming removed 5 bases at V and 2 bases at J, with 5 bases between. The chain's CDR3 is CASSHDTDTQYF. In DNA, the CDR3 is TGTGCCAGCAGTCACGACACAGATACGCAGTATTTT.

This clone was observed a handful of times. The chain is built from TRBV6-6 and TRBJ1-4, with 10 bases that match TRBD1. The CDR3 contains 16 residues. The V gene end was trimmed by 5 bases and the J gene end by 5 bases; junction bases not matched to a gene: 8. Germline loops: CDR1 MNHNY, CDR2 SVGAGI (reference sequence). CDR3 sequence reads: CASSRIPGQGNEKLFF. The CDR3 DNA reads as TGTGCCAGCAGTCGAATTCCGGGACAGGGGAATGAAAAACTGTTTTTT.

The chain employs TRBV6-5 and TRBJ1-1; D gene uncertain. CDR1 and CDR2 (germline): MNHEY, SVGAGI. The V and J ends lost 9 bases and 4 bases respectively, with 18 bases between them. The CDR3 is made up of 14 amino acids. The CDR3 here is CASKFSRAATEAFF. The CDR3 DNA follows: TGTGCCAGTAAGTTCTCACGTGCCGCCACTGAAGCTTTCTTT.

The CDR3 loop reads CATSREKVNYGYTF. The CDR3 region has the DNA TGTGCCACCAGCAGAGAGAAAGTTAACTATGGCTACACCTTC. The chain carries TRBV15 and TRBJ1-2; D not resolved. The V gene lost 0 bases and the J gene lost 1 base, with 6 bases spanning the gap. Germline V gene data show CDR1 as LNHNV and CDR2 as YYDKDF (reference sequence). This CDR3 region has 14 residues.

V is TRBV4-2 and J is TRBJ1-2; the D is unclear. The CDR3 consists of 14 residues. The germline V gene has CDR1 LGHNA and CDR2 YNFKEQ. V lost 2 bases and J 2 bases, leaving 9 bases between the germline ends. CDR3 loop: CASSQSGSNYGYTF. In nucleotides, the CDR3 is TGTGCCAGCAGCCAAAGTGGGTCAAACTATGGCTACACCTTC.

The chain is built from TRBV7-2 and TRBJ2-5; D gene ambiguous. The V and J ends lost 1 base and 2 bases respectively, with 5 bases between them. The CDR3 is made up of 13 amino acids. Germline values: CDR1 SGHTA, CDR2 FQGNSA. In DNA, the CDR3 is TGTGCCAGCAGCTTAGAAAGACAAGAGACCCAGTACTTC. It codes for CASSLERQETQYF.

This chain links TRBV5-4 with TRBJ2-7; the match to TRBD1 covers 7 bases. Germline CDR1 reads SGHNT; CDR2 reads YYREEE (reference sequence). The CDR3 sequence is 14 residues long. Trimming removed 4 bases from V and 0 bases from J; junction bases left unmatched: 4. The chain's CDR3 is CASSKQGNSYEQYF. The CDR3 DNA follows: TGTGCCAGCAGCAAACAGGGGAACTCCTACGAGCAGTACTTC.

In regard to this clone: The sample carries other DNA sequences with the same CDR3. This chain connects TRBV6-4 to TRBJ2-3; D uncertain. The CDR3 extends over 13 amino acids. The ends were cut back, 0 bases at V and 6 bases at J, with 7 bases in the middle. CDR1 and CDR2 (germline): MRHNA, SNTAGT. CDR3 protein: CASSDSQADTQYF. The CDR3 nucleotides read TGTGCCAGCAGTGACTCGCAGGCGGATACGCAGTATTTT.

V gene TRBV19 combines with J gene TRBJ2-6; possible D gene TRBD1, 5 bases. V was clipped by 5 bases and J by 2 bases, with 16 bases between them. The CDR3 consists of 17 residues. Germline CDR1 is LNHDA and CDR2 is SQIVND (reference sequence). CDR3 DNA: TGTGCCAGTAGTCCCCCCCCGACAGCTCCTGGGGCCAACGTCCTGACTTTC. Its translation is CASSPPPTAPGANVLTF.

This chain links TRBV7-8 with TRBJ2-1; D is undetermined. Trimming removed 1 base from V and 5 bases from J, with 15 bases in between. Germline-derived CDR1 and CDR2 are SGHVS and FQNEAQ. The CDR3 is 16 residues long. The DNA for the CDR3 is TGTGCCAGCAGCTTAGGTCGGTGGCAGGCCCACAATGAGCAGTTCTTC. It is translated as CASSLGRWQAHNEQFF.

This chain links TRBV6-4 with TRBJ2-7, with 12 positions matching TRBD2. The CDR3 consists of 15 residues. V shed 6 bases and J 5 bases; nucleotides not matched to a gene: 8. Germline loops: CDR1 MRHNA, CDR2 SNTAGT. The CDR3 loop reads CASSAGTSGPDEQYF. Here the CDR3 DNA reads TGTGCCAGCAGCGCCGGGACTAGCGGGCCTGACGAGCAGTACTTC.

The J gene is TRBJ2-1, the V gene TRBV12-3 or TRBV12-4; D is ambiguous. The CDR3 is 12 amino acids. Trimming took 6 bases from V and 7 from J, leaving 10 bases between them. The CDR3 loop is CASSTVGNEQFF. CDR3 nucleotides: TGTGCCAGCAGCACGGTTGGGAATGAGCAGTTCTTC.

The chain is built from TRBV28 and TRBJ2-1; 13 bases are a match to TRBD2. CDR1 and CDR2 (germline): MDHEN, SYDVKM. Trimming took 6 bases from V and 4 from J; bases not matched to a gene: 6. The CDR3 length is 16 residues. CDR3 in DNA: TGTGCCAGCAGCTCACCGGGACTAGCGGGATACAATGAGCAGTTCTTC. Translated: CASSSPGLAGYNEQFF. The full variable domain, its missing parts supplied by reference TRBV28 and TRBJ2-1, is DVKVTQSSRYLVKRTGEKVFLECVQDMDHENMFWYRQDPGLGLRLIYFSYDVKMKEKGDIPEGYSVSREKKERFSLILESASTNQTSMYLCASSSPGLAGYNEQFFGPGTRLTVL.

CDR3 nucleotides: TGTGCCAGCAGTGACCGGCCGGGACAGACTTCTTACGAGCAGTACTTC. Protein: CASSDRPGQTSYEQYF. The chain combines TRBV2 with TRBJ2-7, with 7 bases matching TRBD1. This CDR3 contains 16 residues. Germline V CDR1 and CDR2: SNHLY, FYNNEI. The ends lost 3 bases at V and 4 bases at J; junction bases unmatched: 12.

The chain carries TRBV25-1 and TRBJ2-1; unclear D gene. CDR1 is MGHDK and CDR2 is SYGVNS in the germline V gene. Trimming left V 4 bases short and J 5 bases short, with 9 bases between. The CDR3 length is 13 residues. The CDR3 reads CASSVAGDNEQFF. CDR3 coding DNA: TGTGCCAGCAGTGTGGCTGGAGACAATGAGCAGTTCTTC.

V usage is TRBV6-5 and J usage is TRBJ2-1, with a possible D match to TRBD1 (5 bases). The V end was cut by 11 bases, the J end by 6 bases, with 11 bases between. The CDR3 contains 11 residues. Per germline, CDR1 MNHEY and CDR2 SVGAGI. CDR3 sequence: CAVRASNEQFF. In DNA, the CDR3 is TGTGCCGTCAGGGCTTCCAATGAGCAGTTCTTC.

V usage is TRBV5-1 and J usage is TRBJ1-4, with D tentatively TRBD1 (5 bases). Germline values: CDR1 SGHRS, CDR2 YFSETQ. The CDR3 has 16 amino acids. V was shortened by 4 bases and J by 4 bases, with 17 bases between the two germline ends. CDR3 nucleotide sequence: TGCGCCAGCAGCCTGGGGACGGCGATTCGTAATGAAAAACTGTTTTTT. Translating gives CASSLGTAIRNEKLFF.